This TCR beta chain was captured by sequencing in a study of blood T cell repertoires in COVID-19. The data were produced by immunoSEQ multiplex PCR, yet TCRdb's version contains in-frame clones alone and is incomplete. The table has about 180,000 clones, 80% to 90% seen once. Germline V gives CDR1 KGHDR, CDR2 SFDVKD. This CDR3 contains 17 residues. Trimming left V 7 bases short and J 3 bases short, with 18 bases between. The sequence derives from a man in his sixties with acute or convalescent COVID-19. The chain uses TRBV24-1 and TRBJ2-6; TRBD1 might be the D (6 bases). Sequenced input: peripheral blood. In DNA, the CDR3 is TGTGCCACCAGCGCGAAAGGGGGATCTGTTGGGGCCAACGTCCTGACTTTC. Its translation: CATSAKGGSVGANVLTF.